This T cell receptor (beta chain) was captured in a study of blood T cell repertoires in COVID-19 (dated by TCRdb to 2020 to 2022). Notes on the research overall: The collaborator samples originated in the United States, Italy and Spain and spanned the acute and convalescent phases of COVID-19. The prospective study material was composed of cDNA or gDNA derived from T cells, B-cell-depleted T cells, or PBMCs. Subjects who had been exposed to COVID-19, were actively infected with it, or had recovered from it provided the deeply sampled blood TCRbeta repertoires that made up the dataset. The repertoires were made available in a free public database intended to serve as a resource for research on the immune response to SARS-CoV-2. The samples were drawn from the first 160 participants of the ongoing ImmuneRACE study and from some 1,300 subjects provided by 6 global collaborators. A de-identified subject ID, COVID-19 status, age in years and sex were almost always included in the sample metadata. Where available, HLA class I and class II types were obtained from metadata supplied by the sample provider rather than from assay-based typing. Broad study findings and their caveats: The quantity of clinical and demographic metadata differed by source and by participant and was supplied without curation.

Concerning this clone itself: Its binding antigen is unknown. Within one base of it there is no much larger clone, and no base qualities were kept.

Each collaborating institution followed its own protocols to collect whole blood in K2EDTA tubes. For TCRbeta analysis, collaborators shipped samples as frozen whole blood, isolated PBMCs, or DNA extracted from either of those sample types. The CDR3 contains 15 residues, cysteine and phenylalanine counted. The DNA shown is the 45-base CDR3, in frame from base 1. CDR1 SGHRS and CDR2 YFSETQ were looked up in the germline V gene. At the junction V is shortened by 4 bases and J by 7 bases, with 17 bases in between. TCRbeta CDR3 regions were amplified from genomic DNA using the immunoSEQ Assay, a bias-controlled multiplex PCR. Under the source paper's analysis protocol: Nucleated cell counts per sample were estimated from amplification of reference gene primers within the assay. To quantify the absolute abundance of each unique TCRbeta CDR3 rearrangement, sequence reads were collapsed and filtered. For each sample, productive Simpson clonality was calculated by taking the square root of Simpson's diversity index across productive rearrangements. TCRdb mirrors the immuneACCESS table, restricted to in-frame sequences. Some clones are absent from its copies; in checked studies, under half trace to an unresolved V gene, and the reason for the others is unknown. D and trimming were read from the DNA, whereas the V and J calls and clone size are those reported in that table. The sample table contains approximately 380,000 clones; only one count was recorded for about 85% of them. Jointly, the top ten make up roughly 3.6% of the sample.

The sequence links TRBV5-1 to TRBJ1-4; TRBD1 is a weak D gene call, 5 bases matching. The source material was peripheral blood. This TCR derives from a woman younger than 30 with acute or convalescent COVID-19. The nucleotide sequence is given as TGCGCCAGCAGCCCCGGAGGGGCTCAGGGTGAAAAACTGTTTTTT. The resulting protein is CASSPGGAQGEKLFF.